This T cell receptor (beta chain) was recovered during a study of shared clonotypes between healthy human individuals. V lost 5 bases and J 2 bases, leaving 11 bases between the germline ends. The CDR3 loop spans 14 amino acids. The germline V gene has CDR1 SGHTA and CDR2 FQGTGA. Profiling relied on immunoSEQ multiplex PCR, and the TCRdb table lists in-frame clones only, not all of them. The repertoire holds hundreds of thousands of clones, with around 81% as singletons. The TCR was taken from a woman aged 40-49 years in good health. Some clones in this sample may be carry-over from other donors' samples. This chain connects TRBV7-3 to TRBJ2-3; D gene ambiguous. Specimen: PBMCs. CDR3 amino acids: CASSPTAPTDTQYF. The CDR3 DNA reads TGTGCCAGCAGCCCCACTGCACCCACAGATACGCAGTATTTT.